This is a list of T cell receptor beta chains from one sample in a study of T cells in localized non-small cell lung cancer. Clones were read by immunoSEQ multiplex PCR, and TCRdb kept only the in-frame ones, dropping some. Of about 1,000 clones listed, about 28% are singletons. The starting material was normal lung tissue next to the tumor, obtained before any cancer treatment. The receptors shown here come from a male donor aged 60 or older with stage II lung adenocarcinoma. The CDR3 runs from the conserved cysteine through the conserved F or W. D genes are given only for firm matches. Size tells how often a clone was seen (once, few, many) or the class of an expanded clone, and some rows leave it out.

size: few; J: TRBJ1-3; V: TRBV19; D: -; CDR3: CASSAGTTAGNTIYF; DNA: TGTGCCAGTAGTGCCGGGACAACCGCTGGAAACACCATATATTTT
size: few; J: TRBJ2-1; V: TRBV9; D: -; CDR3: CASSVRENNEQFF; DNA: TGTGCCAGCAGCGTTCGGGAGAATAATGAGCAGTTCTTC
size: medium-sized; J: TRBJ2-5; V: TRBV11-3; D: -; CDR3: CASRPPGSGAQETQYF; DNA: TGTGCCAGCAGACCCCCGGGGAGCGGAGCGCAAGAGACCCAGTACTTC
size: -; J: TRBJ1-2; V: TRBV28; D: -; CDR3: CASTKDRFYGYTF; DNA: TGTGCCAGCACTAAGGACAGATTCTATGGCTACACCTTC
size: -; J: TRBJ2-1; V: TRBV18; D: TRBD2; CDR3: CASSPRLAGGPHEQFF; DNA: TGTGCCAGCTCACCTCGACTAGCGGGAGGGCCGCACGAGCAGTTCTTC
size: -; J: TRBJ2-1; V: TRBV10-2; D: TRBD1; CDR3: CASSVGQGHYNEQFF; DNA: TGCGCCAGCAGTGTGGGACAGGGGCACTACAATGAGCAGTTCTTC
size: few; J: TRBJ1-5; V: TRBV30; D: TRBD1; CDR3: CAWSGTGPNQPQHF; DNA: TGTGCCTGGAGTGGGACAGGGCCCAATCAGCCCCAGCATTTT
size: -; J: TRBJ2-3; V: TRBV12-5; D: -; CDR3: CASGLLPEDTQYF; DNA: TGTGCTAGTGGCCTCCTTCCGGAAGACACGCAGTATTTT
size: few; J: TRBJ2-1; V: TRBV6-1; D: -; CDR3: CASSERRGNEQFF; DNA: TGTGCCAGCAGTGAACGGCGGGGAAATGAGCAGTTCTTC
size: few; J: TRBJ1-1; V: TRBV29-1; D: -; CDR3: CSVVQGGTEAFF; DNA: TGCAGCGTTGTTCAGGGAGGAACTGAAGCTTTCTTT
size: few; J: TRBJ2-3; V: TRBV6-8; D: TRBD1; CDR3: CASSLTGGTDTQYF; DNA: TGTGCCAGCAGTTTGACAGGGGGCACAGATACGCAGTATTTT
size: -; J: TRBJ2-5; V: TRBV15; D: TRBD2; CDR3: CATSGKAGTSVGGETQYF; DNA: TGTGCCACCAGCGGCAAAGCCGGGACTAGCGTCGGGGGGGAGACCCAGTACTTC
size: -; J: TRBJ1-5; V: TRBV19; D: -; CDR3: CASTREGGQRPQHF; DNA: TGTGCCAGTACAAGAGAGGGGGGGCAGCGGCCCCAGCATTTT
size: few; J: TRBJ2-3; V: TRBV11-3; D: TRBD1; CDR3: CASSIRTGSTDTQYF; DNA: TGTGCCAGCAGCATAAGGACAGGGAGCACAGATACGCAGTATTTT
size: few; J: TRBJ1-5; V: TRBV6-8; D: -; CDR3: CASSDGYSNQPQHF; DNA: TGTGCCAGCAGTGATGGATATAGCAATCAGCCCCAGCATTTT
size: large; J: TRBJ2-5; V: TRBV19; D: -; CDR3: CASSPSQETQYF; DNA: TGTGCCAGTAGTCCCAGTCAAGAGACCCAGTACTTC
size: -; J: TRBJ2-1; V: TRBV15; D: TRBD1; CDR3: CATAPGQGRNEQFF; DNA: TGTGCCACCGCCCCGGGACAGGGTAGGAATGAGCAGTTCTTC
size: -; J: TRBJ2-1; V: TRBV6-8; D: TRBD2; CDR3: CASRTGLAGEQFF; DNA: TGTGCCAGCAGGACGGGACTAGCAGGGGAGCAGTTCTTC
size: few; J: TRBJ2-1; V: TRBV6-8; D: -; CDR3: CASSPPLSGEQFF; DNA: TGTGCCAGCAGTCCCCCCCTTAGCGGTGAGCAGTTCTTC
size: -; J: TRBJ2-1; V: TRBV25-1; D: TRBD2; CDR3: CASDQGLADRGEQFF; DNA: TGTGCCAGCGACCAGGGACTAGCGGATAGGGGTGAGCAGTTCTTC
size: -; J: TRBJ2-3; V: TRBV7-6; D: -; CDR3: CASSLLGGPTDTQYF; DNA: TGTGCCAGCAGCTTACTGGGAGGTCCCACAGATACGCAGTATTTT
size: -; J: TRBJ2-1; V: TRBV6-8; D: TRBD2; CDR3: CASSGTSGSPYNEQFF; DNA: TGTGCCAGCAGCGGGACTAGCGGGTCCCCCTACAATGAGCAGTTCTTC
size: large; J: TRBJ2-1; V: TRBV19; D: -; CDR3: CASSQQSGPYYNEQFF; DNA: TGTGCCAGTAGCCAACAATCGGGACCGTACTACAATGAGCAGTTCTTC